This TCR beta chain was found in a study of control samples from healthy donors and cancer patients. Trimming took 6 bases from V and 1 from J, leaving 10 bases between them. The CDR3 loop spans 13 amino acids. CDR1 is MNHEY, CDR2 SVGEGT, per germline. The table came from immunoSEQ multiplex PCR; TCRdb's copy has only in-frame clones and leaves some out. The data hold around 20,000 clones, with approximately 85% observed a single time. The sequenced material came from PBMCs. The clonotype comes from a man aged 60 to 75 with head and neck cancer. The gene calls are TRBV6-2 or TRBV6-3 and TRBJ2-7; D gene unclear. CDR3 coding DNA: TGTGCCAGCAGCGATCAGGAGTCCTACGAGCAGTACTTC. It codes for CASSDQESYEQYF.